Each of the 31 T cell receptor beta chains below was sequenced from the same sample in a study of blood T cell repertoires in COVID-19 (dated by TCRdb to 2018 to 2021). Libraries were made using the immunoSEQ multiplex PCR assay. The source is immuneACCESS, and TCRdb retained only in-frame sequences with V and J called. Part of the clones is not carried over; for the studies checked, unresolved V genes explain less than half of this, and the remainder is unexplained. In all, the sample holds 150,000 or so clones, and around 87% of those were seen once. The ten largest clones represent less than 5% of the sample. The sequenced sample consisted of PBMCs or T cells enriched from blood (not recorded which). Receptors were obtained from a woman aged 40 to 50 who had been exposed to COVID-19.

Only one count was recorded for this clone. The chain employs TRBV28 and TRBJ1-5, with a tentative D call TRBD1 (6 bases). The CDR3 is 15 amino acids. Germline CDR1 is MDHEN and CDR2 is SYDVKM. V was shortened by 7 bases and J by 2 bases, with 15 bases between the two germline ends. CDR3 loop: CASTNTGSGNQPQHF. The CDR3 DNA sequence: TGTGCCAGCACTAACACAGGGAGCGGCAATCAGCCCCAGCATTTT.

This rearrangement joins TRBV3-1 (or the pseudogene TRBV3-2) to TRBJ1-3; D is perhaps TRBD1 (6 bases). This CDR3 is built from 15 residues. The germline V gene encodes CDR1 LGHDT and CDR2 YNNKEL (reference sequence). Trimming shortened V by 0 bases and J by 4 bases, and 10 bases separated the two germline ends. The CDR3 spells CASSQEPTGGNTIYF. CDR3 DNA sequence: TGTGCCAGCAGCCAAGAACCGACAGGAGGAAACACCATATATTTT.

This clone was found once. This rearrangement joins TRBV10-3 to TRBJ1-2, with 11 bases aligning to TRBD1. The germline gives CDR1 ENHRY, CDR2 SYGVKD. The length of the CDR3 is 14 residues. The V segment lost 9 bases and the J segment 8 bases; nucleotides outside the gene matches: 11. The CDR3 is CAIWDRGSLGGYTF. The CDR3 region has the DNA TGTGCCATTTGGGACAGGGGGAGCCTGGGGGGCTACACCTTC.

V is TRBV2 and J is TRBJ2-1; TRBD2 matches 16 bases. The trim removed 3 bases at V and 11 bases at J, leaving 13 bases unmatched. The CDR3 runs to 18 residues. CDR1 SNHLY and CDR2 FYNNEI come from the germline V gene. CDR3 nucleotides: TGTGCCAGCAGTGAGATACCGGGACTAGCGGGGGGGTTGAAAAAGCAGTTCTTC. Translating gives CASSEIPGLAGGLKKQFF.

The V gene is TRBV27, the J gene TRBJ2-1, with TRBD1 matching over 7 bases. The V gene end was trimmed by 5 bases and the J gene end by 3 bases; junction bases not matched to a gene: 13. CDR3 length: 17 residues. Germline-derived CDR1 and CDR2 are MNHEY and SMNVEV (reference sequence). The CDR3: CASSELPGQLSYNEQFF. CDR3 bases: TGTGCCAGCAGTGAACTGCCGGGACAGCTTAGCTACAATGAGCAGTTCTTC.

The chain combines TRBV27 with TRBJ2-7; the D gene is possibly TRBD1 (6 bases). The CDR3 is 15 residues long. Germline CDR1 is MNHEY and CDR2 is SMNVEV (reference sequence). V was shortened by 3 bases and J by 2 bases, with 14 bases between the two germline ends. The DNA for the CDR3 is TGTGCCAGCAGTTTGAAGACAGGTCCTACCTACGAGCAGTACTTC. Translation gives CASSLKTGPTYEQYF.

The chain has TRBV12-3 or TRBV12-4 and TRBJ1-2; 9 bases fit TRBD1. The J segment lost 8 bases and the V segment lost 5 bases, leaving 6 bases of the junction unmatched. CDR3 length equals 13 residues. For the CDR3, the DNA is TGTGCCAGCAGTCCACAGGGGGCGAGGGGCTACACCTTC. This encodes CASSPQGARGYTF.

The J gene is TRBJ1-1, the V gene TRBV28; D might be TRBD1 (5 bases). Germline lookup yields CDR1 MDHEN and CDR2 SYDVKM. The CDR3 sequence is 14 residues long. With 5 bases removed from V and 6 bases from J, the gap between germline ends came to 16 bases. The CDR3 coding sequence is TGTGCCAGCAGTGGGGTCGGGGGGAGCGCTGAAGCTTTCTTT. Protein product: CASSGVGGSAEAFF.

DNA for the CDR3: TGCGCCAGCAGCTTGGCCACAGGACGCGAGCAGTACTTC. Its translation: CASSLATGREQYF. The chain carries TRBV5-1 and TRBJ2-7; D possibly corresponds to TRBD1 (5 bases). V shed 0 bases and J shed 6 bases, with 10 bases lying between them. The V gene's germline CDR1 is SGHRS and CDR2 YFSETQ. The CDR3 covers 13 residues.

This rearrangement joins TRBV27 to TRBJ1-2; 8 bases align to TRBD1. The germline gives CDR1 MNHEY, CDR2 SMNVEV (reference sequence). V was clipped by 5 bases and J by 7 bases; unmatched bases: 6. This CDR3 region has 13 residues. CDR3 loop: CASSRQGPAGYTF. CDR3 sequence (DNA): TGTGCCAGCAGTCGACAGGGGCCGGCTGGCTACACCTTC.

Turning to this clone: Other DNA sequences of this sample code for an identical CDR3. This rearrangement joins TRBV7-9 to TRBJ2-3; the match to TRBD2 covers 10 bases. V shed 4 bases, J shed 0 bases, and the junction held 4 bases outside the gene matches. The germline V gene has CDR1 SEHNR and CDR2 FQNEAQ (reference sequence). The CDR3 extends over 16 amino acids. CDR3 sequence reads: CASSSGLAESTDTQYF. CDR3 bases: TGTGCCAGCAGCTCCGGACTAGCGGAAAGCACAGATACGCAGTATTTT.

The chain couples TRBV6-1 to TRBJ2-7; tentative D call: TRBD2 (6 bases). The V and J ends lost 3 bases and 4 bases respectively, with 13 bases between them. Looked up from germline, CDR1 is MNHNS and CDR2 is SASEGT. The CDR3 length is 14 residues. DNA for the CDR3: TGTGCCAGCAGTGAGCGGGGCTTTGCGTACGAGCAGTACTTC. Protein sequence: CASSERGFAYEQYF.

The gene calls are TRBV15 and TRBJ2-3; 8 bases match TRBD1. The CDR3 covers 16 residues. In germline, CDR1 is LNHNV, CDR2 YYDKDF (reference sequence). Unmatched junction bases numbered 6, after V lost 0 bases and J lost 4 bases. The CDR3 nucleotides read TGTGCCACCAGCAGAGATCGGGCAGGGGGCGCAGATACGCAGTATTTT. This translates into CATSRDRAGGADTQYF.

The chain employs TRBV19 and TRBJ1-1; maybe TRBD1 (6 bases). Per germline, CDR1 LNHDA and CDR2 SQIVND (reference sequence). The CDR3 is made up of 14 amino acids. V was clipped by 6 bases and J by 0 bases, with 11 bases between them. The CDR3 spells CASRDSTMNTEAFF. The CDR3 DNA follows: TGTGCCAGTAGGGACAGTACCATGAACACTGAAGCTTTCTTT.

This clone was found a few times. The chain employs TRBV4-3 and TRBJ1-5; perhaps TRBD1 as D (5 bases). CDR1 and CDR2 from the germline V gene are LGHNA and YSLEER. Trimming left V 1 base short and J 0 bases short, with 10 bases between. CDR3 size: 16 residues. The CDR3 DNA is TGCGCCAGCAGCCAAGCTTTCGACAGTAGCAATCAGCCCCAGCATTTT. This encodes CASSQAFDSSNQPQHF.

The CDR3 bases are TGTGCCAGCAGCCAAGATGTAGACAATCAGCCCCAGCATTTT. It codes for CASSQDVDNQPQHF. The V gene is TRBV4-2, the J gene TRBJ1-5, with no clear D. There are 14 residues in the CDR3. Trimming cost V 0 bases and J 3 bases, with 6 bases left between them. Germline assignment: CDR1 LGHNA and CDR2 YNFKEQ.

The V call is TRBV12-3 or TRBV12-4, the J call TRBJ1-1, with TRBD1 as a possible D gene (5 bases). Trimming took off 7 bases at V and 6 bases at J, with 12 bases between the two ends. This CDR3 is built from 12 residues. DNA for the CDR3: TGTGCCAGCATGCCCCAGGGCCCTGAAGCTTTCTTT. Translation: CASMPQGPEAFF.

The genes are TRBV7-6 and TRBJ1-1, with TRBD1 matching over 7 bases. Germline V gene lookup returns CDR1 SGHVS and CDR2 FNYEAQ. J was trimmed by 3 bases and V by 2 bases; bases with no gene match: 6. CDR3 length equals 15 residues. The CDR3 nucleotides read TGTGCCAGCAGCTTACGGACAGGAGAGGACACTGAAGCTTTCTTT. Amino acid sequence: CASSLRTGEDTEAFF.

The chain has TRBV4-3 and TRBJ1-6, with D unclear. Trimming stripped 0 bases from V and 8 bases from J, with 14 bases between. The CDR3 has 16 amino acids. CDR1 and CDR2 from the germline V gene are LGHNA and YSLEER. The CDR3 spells CASSQDRVIDHSPLHF. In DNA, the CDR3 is TGCGCCAGCAGCCAAGATCGGGTGATAGATCATTCACCCCTCCACTTT.

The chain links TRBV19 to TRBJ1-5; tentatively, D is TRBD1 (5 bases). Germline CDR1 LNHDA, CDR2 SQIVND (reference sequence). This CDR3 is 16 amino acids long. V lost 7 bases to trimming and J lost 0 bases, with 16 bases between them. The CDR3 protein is CASTTLRGYSNQPQHF. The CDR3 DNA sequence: TGTGCCAGTACCACTTTAAGGGGCTATAGCAATCAGCCCCAGCATTTT.

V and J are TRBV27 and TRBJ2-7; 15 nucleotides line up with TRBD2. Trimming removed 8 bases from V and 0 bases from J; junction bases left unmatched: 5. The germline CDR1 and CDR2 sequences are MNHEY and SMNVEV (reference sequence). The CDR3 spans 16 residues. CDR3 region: CASEGLAGGSSYEQYF. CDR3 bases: TGTGCCAGCGAGGGACTAGCGGGAGGAAGCTCCTACGAGCAGTACTTC.

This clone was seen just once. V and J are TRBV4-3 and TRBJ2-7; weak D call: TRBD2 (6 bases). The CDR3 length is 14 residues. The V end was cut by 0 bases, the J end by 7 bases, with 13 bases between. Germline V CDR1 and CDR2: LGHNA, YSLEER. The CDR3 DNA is TGCGCCAGCAGCCAAGATGGGGGGAGGAGAGAGCAGTACTTC. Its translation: CASSQDGGRREQYF.

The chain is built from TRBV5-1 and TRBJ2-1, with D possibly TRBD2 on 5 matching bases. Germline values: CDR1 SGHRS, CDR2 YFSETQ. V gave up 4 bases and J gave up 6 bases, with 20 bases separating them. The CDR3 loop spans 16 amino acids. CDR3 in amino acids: CASSPIGSGNANEQFF. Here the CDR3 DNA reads TGCGCCAGCAGCCCCATTGGTTCGGGAAATGCCAATGAGCAGTTCTTC.

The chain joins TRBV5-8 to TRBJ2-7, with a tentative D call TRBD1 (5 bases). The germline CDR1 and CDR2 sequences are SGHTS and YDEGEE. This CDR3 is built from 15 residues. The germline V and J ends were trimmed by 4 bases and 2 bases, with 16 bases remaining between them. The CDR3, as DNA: TGTGCCAGCAGCCTCAGGGAAAATCCCCCCTACGAGCAGTACTTC. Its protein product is CASSLRENPPYEQYF.

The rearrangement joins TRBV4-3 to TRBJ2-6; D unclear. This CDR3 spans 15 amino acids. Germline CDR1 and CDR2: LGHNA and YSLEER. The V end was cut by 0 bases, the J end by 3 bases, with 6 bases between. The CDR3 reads CASSQDSGGANVLTF. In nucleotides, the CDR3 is TGCGCCAGCAGCCAAGACTCCGGTGGGGCCAACGTCCTGACTTTC.

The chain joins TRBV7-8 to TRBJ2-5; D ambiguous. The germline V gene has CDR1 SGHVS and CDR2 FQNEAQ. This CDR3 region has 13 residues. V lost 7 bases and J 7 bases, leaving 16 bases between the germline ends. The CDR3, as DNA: TGTGCCAGCACAATAGACACTTATGGGACCCAGTACTTC. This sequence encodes CASTIDTYGTQYF.

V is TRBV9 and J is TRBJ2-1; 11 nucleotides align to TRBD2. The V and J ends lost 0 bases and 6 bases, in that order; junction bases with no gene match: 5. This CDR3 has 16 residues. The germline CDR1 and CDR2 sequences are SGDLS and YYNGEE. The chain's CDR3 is CASSVATSGSSNEQFF. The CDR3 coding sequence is TGTGCCAGCAGCGTAGCAACTAGCGGGAGTAGCAATGAGCAGTTCTTC.

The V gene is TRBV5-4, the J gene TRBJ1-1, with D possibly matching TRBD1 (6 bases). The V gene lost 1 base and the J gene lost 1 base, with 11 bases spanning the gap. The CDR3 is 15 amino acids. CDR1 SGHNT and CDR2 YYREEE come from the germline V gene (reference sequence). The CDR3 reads CASSLYRGQNTEAFF. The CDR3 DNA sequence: TGTGCCAGCAGCTTGTACCGGGGACAGAACACTGAAGCTTTCTTT.

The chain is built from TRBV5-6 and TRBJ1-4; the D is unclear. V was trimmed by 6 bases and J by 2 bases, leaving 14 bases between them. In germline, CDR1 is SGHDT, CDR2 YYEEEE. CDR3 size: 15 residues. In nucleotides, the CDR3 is TGTGCCAGCACCGGGTTTGGAAGGACTAATGAAAAACTGTTTTTT. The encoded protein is CASTGFGRTNEKLFF. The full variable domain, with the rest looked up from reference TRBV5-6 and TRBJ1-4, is DAGVTQSPTHLIKTRGQQVTLRCSPKSGHDTVSWYQQALGQGPQFIFQYYEEEERQRGNFPDRFSGHQFPNYSSELNVNALLLGDSALYLCASTGFGRTNEKLFFGSGTQLSVL.

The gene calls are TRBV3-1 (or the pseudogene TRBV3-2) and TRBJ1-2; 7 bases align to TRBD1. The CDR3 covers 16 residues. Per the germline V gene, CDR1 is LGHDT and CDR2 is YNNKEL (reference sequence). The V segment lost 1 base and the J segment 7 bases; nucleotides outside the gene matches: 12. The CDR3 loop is CASSQGDRTGISGYTF. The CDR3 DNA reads TGTGCCAGCAGCCAAGGGGATCGGACAGGTATAAGTGGCTACACCTTC.

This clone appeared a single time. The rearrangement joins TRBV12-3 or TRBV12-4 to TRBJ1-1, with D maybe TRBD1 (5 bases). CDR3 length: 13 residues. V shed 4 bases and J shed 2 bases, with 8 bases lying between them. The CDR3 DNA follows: TGTGCCAGCAGTTACCAGGGTAACACTGAAGCTTTCTTT. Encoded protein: CASSYQGNTEAFF.